The rows below give T cell receptor beta chains drawn from one sample of a study of T cell responses to AZD1222 COVID-19 vaccine. TCRdb's copy holds only in-frame clones and misses some; the assay was immunoSEQ multiplex PCR. The sample has about 150,000 clones, about 90% seen once. This material consisted of peripheral blood, taken 28 days after the second AZD1222 dose. The receptors come from an adult who received the AZD1222 COVID-19 vaccine. Each CDR3 is given without its conserved first and last residue.

J gene,CDR3 length,V gene,CDR3 protein
TRBJ1-1,12,TRBV7-2,ASSLAGGNTEAF
TRBJ1-4,14,TRBV27,ASTKGHLSPNEKLF
TRBJ2-1,14,TRBV24-1,ATSPSGGGLYNEQF
TRBJ1-4,14,TRBV4-1,ASSPSNGAKNEKLF
TRBJ1-5,9,TRBV30,AWSLGTALH
TRBJ2-1,13,TRBV7-9,ASSRPGLALHEQF
TRBJ2-3,14,TRBV9,ASSVAGTASTDTQY
TRBJ2-7,10,TRBV5-4,ASSSVGYEQY
TRBJ1-1,12,TRBV7-2,ASLLWVSNTEAF
TRBJ1-5,13,TRBV19,ASSKGANSNQPQH
TRBJ2-2,12,TRBV6-1,ASSERADTGELF
TRBJ2-7,13,TRBV9,ASSVDGQGPYEQY
TRBJ1-2,12,TRBV7-9,ASSLDGLNYGYT
TRBJ2-2,14,TRBV4-1,ASSQVGTVPTGELF
TRBJ2-1,14,TRBV4-1,ASSQGRLAGDNEQF
TRBJ1-5,14,TRBV27,ASSWRGTGFNQPQH
TRBJ1-6,15,TRBV1,TSSQDRQSSYNSPLH
TRBJ2-3,15,TRBV10-1,ASTPSARVLSTDTQY
TRBJ2-5,12,TRBV5-1,ASSFMGNQETQY
TRBJ1-1,11,TRBV2,ASIGTGATEAF
TRBJ1-2,12,TRBV7-9,ASSLDGINYGYT
TRBJ1-5,11,TRBV14,ASQGQPNQPQH
TRBJ2-7,12,TRBV3-1/TRBV3-2,ASSHGPARGEQY
TRBJ2-3,11,TRBV7-3,ASSFPPTDTQY
TRBJ2-7,14,TRBV6-2/TRBV6-3,ASSYSPPPHRYEQY
TRBJ1-5,13,TRBV5-6,ASSVSGQYNQPQH
TRBJ1-1,11,TRBV12-3/TRBV12-4,ASSSDGYTEAF
TRBJ1-2,13,TRBV7-9,ASRPDRGQNYGYT
TRBJ2-3,13,TRBV5-1,ASSLAAAAPDTQY
TRBJ1-1,12,TRBV7-8,ASSSSGRYTEAF
TRBJ1-2,14,TRBV19,ASKGGPGDLKYGYT
TRBJ2-1,16,TRBV12-5,ASGLVWAGKSSYNEQF
TRBJ1-2,12,TRBV30,AWSGSRTNYGYT
TRBJ1-6,10,TRBV20-1,SATEGGSPLH
TRBJ1-5,14,TRBV28,ASSPEVGGAGQPQH
TRBJ1-2,13,TRBV27,ASSLRTRGGYGYT
TRBJ1-2,11,TRBV3-1/TRBV3-2,ASSQDVGGGYT
TRBJ2-3,13,TRBV11-3,ASTMGERETDTQY
TRBJ1-2,12,TRBV14,ASRKTGSNYGYT
TRBJ2-7,13,TRBV4-3,ASSQGSPDEYEQY
TRBJ1-3,14,TRBV5-1,ASSFLGDTSGNTIY
TRBJ2-5,13,TRBV7-3,ASSLGTKKQETQY
TRBJ2-6,13,TRBV6-4,ACSVGASGANVLT
TRBJ2-7,9,TRBV21-1,ASSPGPLQY
TRBJ1-2,11,TRBV27,ATKGQNNYGYT
TRBJ2-7,13,TRBV5-4,ASSSDQTSTYEQY